This paragraph reports one T cell receptor (beta chain). This clonotype has more than one count but fewer than ten. The clone's antigen remains unknown. Qualities for individual bases were not recorded, and no much larger clone is one base off. This specimen belongs to a study of CD8 T cells in ankylosing spondylitis (dated by TCRdb to 2015 to 2018). Some background on the complete study: To find TCR variants linked to disease, the study profiled T cell receptor beta repertoires in ankylosing spondylitis patients and healthy donors. The full study cohort was made up of under 30 ankylosing spondylitis patients and some 100 healthy donors. Peripheral blood was sampled, and synovial fluid was additionally collected from ankylosing spondylitis patients. Overall study outcomes, separate from this receptor: A TCR beta motif made up of several highly homologous amino acid variants appeared to be characteristic of blood from ankylosing spondylitis patients. In peripheral blood, the disease-linked clones were found at relatively low frequencies and had a CD8+ phenotype. Some TCR beta motif variants had previously been reported in synovial fluid and blood of reactive arthritis patients, which suggested common disease-initiation mechanisms. The disease-linked clones were reported to be significantly enriched in matched synovial fluid samples from ankylosing spondylitis patients.

TCRdb names Illumina MiSeq as the instrument used. Quantitative 5'-RACE with molecular barcodes was used to prepare TCR beta libraries. Per the authors' processing: To identify disease-linked TCR variants, a new computational method was used, one built on a probabilistic model of VDJ rearrangement. TCRdb reprocessed the public reads (quality trimming at Q25 with fastp, clone calling with MiXCR) and kept in-frame beta chains. Rows with a matching CDR3 protein are joined into one entry that keeps the most common DNA and genes. The V and J calls, along with clone size, are taken from TCRdb and not from the paper's own processing. For this sample the table gives over 25,000 distinct CDR3 sequences, of which approximately 7.9% were detected only once. Around 30% of the sample comes from the top ten. The CDR3 covers 11 residues, taking in both the cysteine and the phenylalanine. The sequence is cut down to CDR3 DNA, 33 bases in frame from base 1. CDR1 and CDR2 were assigned from the germline V gene as SQVTM and ANQGSEA. The trim is 5 bases for V and 3 bases for J, with a gap of 6 bases between the germline ends.

The clonotype comes from a male donor with ankylosing spondylitis or in good health (not recorded which). The chain is assembled from TRBV29-1 and TRBJ2-3; no D gene can be assigned with confidence. The source material was blood. The nucleotide sequence is TGCAGCGTTTCGATAACAGATACGCAGTATTTT. Its translation is CSVSITDTQYF.